Sequencing of this TCR beta chain was carried out in a study of beta chain features in type 1 diabetes. About this clone itself: The antigen remains undetermined.

Study-wide results and limits: The analysis here could not establish whether HLA type shapes TCRB rearrangement. Diminished insertions and augmented deletions at VDJ junctions characterized type 1 diabetes patients.

This CDR3 has 15 residues. Per the germline V gene, CDR1 is SGHVS and CDR2 is FQNEAQ. Losses at the gene ends were 5 bases for V and 7 bases for J; bases not matched to a gene: 14. Reverse transcription of all isolated RNA meant that expressed TCRB transcripts were sequenced. TCRdb's table, derived via immunoSEQ multiplex PCR, lists solely in-frame clones and lacks some. Of 200,000 to 250,000 clones in the sample, 9.6% were seen once. This chain uses TRBV7-8 with TRBJ2-7; 7 nucleotides align to TRBD1. Sequencing input: naive CD4+ T cells from blood. This clonotype was sampled from a woman between 18 and 29 years old in good health. The DNA of the CDR3 is TGTGCCAGCAGCCGAGATCCCGACAGGGCTTCAGAGCAGTACTTC. Its protein product is CASSRDPDRASEQYF.